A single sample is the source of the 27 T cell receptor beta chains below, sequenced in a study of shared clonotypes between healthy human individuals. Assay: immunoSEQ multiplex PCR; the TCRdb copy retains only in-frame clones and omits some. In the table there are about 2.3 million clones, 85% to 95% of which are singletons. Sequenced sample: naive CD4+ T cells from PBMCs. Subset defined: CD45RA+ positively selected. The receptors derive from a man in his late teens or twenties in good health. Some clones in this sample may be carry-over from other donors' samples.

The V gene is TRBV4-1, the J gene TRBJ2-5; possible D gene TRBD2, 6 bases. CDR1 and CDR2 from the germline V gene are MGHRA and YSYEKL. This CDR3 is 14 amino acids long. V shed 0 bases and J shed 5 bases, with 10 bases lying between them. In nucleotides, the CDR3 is TGCGCCAGCAGCCAAGAGACTAGAAGGGAGACCCAGTACTTC. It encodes CASSQETRRETQYF.

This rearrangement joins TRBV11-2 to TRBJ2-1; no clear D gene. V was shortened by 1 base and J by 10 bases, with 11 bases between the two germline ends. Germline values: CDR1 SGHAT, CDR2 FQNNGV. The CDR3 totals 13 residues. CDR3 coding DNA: TGTGCCAGCAGCTTAGTGGTGGGAATCGAGCAGTTCTTC. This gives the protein CASSLVVGIEQFF.

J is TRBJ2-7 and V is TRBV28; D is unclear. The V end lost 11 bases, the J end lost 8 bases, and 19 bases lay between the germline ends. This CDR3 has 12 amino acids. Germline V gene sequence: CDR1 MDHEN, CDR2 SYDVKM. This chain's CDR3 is CASHAGAGKQYF. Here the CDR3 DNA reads TGTGCCTCACACGCAGGTGCAGGCAAGCAGTACTTC.

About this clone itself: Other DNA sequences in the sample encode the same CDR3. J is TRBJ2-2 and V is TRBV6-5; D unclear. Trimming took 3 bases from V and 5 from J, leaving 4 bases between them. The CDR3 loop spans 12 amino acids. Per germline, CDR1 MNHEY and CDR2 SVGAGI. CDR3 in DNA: TGTGCCAGCAGTTATCGAACCGGGGAGCTGTTTTTT. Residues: CASSYRTGELFF.

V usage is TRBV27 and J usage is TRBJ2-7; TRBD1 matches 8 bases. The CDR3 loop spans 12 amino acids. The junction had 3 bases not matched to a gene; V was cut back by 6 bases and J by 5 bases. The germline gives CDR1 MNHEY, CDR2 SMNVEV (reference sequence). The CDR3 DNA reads TGTGCCAGCAGGGACAGGGACCACGAGCAGTACTTC. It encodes CASRDRDHEQYF.

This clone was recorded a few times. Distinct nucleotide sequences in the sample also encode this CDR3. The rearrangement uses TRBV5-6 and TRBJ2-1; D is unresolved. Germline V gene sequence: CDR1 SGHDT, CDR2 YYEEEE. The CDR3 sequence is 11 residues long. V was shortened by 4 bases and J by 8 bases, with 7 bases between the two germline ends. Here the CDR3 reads CASSLQDEQFF. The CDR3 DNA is TGTGCCAGCAGCCTACAAGATGAGCAGTTCTTC.

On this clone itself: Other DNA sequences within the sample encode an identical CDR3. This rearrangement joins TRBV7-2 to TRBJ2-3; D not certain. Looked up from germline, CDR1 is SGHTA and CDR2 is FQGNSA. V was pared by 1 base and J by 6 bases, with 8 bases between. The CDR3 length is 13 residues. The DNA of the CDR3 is TGTGCCAGCAGCTTAGACCCGACGGATACGCAGTATTTT. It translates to CASSLDPTDTQYF. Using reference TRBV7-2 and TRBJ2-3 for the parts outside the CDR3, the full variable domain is GAGVSQSPSNKVTEKGKDVELRCDPISGHTALYWYRQSLGQGLEFLIYFQGNSAPDKSGLPSDRFSAERTGGSVSTLTIQRTQQEDSAVYLCASSLDPTDTQYFGPGTRLTVL.

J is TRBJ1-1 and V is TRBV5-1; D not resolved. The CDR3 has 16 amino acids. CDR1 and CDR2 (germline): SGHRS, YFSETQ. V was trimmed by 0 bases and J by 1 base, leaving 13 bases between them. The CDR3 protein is CASSLGPPNWNTEAFF. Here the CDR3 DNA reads TGCGCCAGCAGCTTGGGCCCTCCAAATTGGAACACTGAAGCTTTCTTT.

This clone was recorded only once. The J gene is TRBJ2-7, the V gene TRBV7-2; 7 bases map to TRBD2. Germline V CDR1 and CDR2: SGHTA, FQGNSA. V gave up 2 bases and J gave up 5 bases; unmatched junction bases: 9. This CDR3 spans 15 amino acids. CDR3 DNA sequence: TGTGCCAGCAGCTTATTGACGGGAGGAACCCACGAGCAGTACTTC. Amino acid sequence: CASSLLTGGTHEQYF.

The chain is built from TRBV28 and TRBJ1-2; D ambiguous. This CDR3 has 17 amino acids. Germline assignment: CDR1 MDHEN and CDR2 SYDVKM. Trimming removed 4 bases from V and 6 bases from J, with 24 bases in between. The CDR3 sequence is CASSSINAGPARNGYTF. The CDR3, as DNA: TGTGCCAGCAGTTCAATTAACGCGGGCCCCGCGAGGAATGGCTACACCTTC.

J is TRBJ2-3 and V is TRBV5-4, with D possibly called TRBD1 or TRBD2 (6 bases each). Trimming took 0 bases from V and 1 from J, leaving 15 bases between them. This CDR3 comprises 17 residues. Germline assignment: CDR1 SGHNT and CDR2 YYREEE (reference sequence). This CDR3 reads CASSLGQWGAGTDTQYF. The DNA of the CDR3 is TGTGCCAGCAGCTTGGGTCAATGGGGGGCGGGCACAGATACGCAGTATTTT.

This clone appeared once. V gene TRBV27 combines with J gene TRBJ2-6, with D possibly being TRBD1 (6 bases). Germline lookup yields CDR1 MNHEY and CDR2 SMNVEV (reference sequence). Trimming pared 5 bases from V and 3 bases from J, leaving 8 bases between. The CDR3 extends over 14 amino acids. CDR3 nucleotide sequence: TGTGCCAGCAGTCAGGGGCTTGGGGCCAACGTCCTGACTTTC. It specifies CASSQGLGANVLTF. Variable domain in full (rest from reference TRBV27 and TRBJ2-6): EAQVTQNPRYLITVTGKKLTVTCSQNMNHEYMSWYRQDPGLGLRQIYYSMNVEVTDKGDVPEGYKVSRKEKRNFPLILESPSPNQTSLYFCASSQGLGANVLTFGAGSRLTVL.

The CDR3 protein is CASSRGAGYEQYF. The CDR3 DNA reads as TGTGCCAGCAGCCGGGGGGCAGGGTACGAGCAGTACTTC. This chain uses TRBV5-8 with TRBJ2-7; D perhaps matches TRBD2 (7 bases). The V gene lost 4 bases and the J gene lost 4 bases, with 12 bases spanning the gap. Germline V lookup: CDR1 SGHTS, CDR2 YDEGEE. This CDR3 comprises 13 residues.

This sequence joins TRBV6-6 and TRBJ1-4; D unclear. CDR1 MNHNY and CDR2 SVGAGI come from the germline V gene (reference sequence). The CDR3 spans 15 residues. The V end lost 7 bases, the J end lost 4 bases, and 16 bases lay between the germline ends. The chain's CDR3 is CASTGGLLDNEKLFF. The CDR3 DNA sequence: TGTGCCAGCACGGGAGGGCTATTAGATAATGAAAAACTGTTTTTT.

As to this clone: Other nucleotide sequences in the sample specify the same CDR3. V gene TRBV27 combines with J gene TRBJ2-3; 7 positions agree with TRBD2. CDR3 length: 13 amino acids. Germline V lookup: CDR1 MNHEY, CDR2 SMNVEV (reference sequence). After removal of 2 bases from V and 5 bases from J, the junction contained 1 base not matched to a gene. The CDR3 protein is CASSLAGVDTQYF. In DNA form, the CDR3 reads TGTGCCAGCAGTTTAGCGGGAGTAGATACGCAGTATTTT.

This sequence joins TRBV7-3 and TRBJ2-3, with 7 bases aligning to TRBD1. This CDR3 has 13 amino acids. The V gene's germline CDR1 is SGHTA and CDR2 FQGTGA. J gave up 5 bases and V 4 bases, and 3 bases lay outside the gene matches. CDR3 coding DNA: TGTGCCAGCAGCTGGGGACAGCAAGATACGCAGTATTTT. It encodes CASSWGQQDTQYF.

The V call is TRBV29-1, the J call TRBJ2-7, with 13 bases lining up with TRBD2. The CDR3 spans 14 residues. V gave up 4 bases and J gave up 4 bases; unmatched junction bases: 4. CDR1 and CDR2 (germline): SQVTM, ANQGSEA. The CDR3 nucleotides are TGCAGCGTTGGAAAACTAGCGGGAGGGTACGAGCAGTACTTC. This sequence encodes CSVGKLAGGYEQYF.

In DNA, the CDR3 is TGCGCCAGCAGCGTAGGTAGTTCGGGCCAAGAGACCCAGTACTTC. This codes for CASSVGSSGQETQYF. The rearrangement links TRBV5-1 to TRBJ2-5; D is uncertain. The ends were cut back, 4 bases at V and 1 base at J, with 14 bases in the middle. Germline assignment: CDR1 SGHRS and CDR2 YFSETQ. This CDR3 is 15 amino acids long.

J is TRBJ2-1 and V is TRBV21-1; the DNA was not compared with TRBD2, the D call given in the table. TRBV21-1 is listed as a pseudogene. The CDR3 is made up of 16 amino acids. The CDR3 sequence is CASSKWGLAEYNEQFF. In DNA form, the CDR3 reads TGTGCCAGCAGCAAGTGGGGACTAGCGGAGTACAATGAGCAGTTCTTC.

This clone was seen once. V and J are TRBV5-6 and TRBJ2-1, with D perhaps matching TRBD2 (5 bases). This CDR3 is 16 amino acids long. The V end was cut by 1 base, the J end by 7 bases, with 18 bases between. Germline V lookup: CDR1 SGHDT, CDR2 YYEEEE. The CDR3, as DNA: TGTGCCAGCAGCTTGCTGACCGGGAAGCCGGAGAATGAGCAGTTCTTC. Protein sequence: CASSLLTGKPENEQFF.

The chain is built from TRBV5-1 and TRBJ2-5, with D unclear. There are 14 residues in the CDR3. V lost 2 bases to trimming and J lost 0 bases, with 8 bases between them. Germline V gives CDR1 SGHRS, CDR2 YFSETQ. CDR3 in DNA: TGCGCCAGCAGCTTACGACCAGACCAAGAGACCCAGTACTTC. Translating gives CASSLRPDQETQYF.

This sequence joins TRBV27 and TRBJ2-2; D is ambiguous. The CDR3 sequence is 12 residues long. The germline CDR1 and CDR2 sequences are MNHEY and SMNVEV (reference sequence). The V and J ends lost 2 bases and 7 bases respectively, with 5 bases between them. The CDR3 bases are TGTGCCAGCAGTTTAGAAGTCGGGGAGCTGTTTTTT. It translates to CASSLEVGELFF.

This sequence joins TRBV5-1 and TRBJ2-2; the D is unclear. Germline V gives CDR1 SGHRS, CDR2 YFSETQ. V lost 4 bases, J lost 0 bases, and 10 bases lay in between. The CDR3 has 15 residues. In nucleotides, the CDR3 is TGCGCCAGCAGCCTTGGTTCCCCGAACACCGGGGAGCTGTTTTTT. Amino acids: CASSLGSPNTGELFF.

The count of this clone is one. CDR3: CACQQGTTYEQYF. The CDR3, as DNA: TGTGCCTGTCAGCAGGGGACTACCTACGAGCAGTACTTC. The V gene is TRBV30, the J gene TRBJ2-7, with D perhaps TRBD2 (7 bases). Germline CDR1 is GTSNPN and CDR2 is SVGIG (reference sequence). This CDR3 has 13 amino acids. Deletions cut 6 bases from V and 2 bases from J, with 14 bases between. The variable domain in full, completed from reference TRBV30 and TRBJ2-7, reads SQTIHQWPATLVQPVGSPLSLECTVEGTSNPNLYWYRQAAGRGLQLLFYSVGIGQISSEVPQNLSASRPQDRQFILSSKKLLLSDSGFYLCACQQGTTYEQYFGPGTRLTVT.

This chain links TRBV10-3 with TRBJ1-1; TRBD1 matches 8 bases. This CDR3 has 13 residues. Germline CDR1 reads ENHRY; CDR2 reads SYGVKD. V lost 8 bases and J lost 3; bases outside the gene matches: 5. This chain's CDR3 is CAIRTGWDTEAFF. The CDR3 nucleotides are TGTGCCATCCGGACAGGGTGGGACACTGAAGCTTTCTTT.

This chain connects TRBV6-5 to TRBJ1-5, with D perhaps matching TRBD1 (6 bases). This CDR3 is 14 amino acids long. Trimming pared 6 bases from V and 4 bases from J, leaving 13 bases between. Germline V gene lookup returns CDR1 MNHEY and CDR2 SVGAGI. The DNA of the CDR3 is TGTGCCAGCAGAACAGGGACTGGAAATCAGCCCCAGCATTTT. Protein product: CASRTGTGNQPQHF.

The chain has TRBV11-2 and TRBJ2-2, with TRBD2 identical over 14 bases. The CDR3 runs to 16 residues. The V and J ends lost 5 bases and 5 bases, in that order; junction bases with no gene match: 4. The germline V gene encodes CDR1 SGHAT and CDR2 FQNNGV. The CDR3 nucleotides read TGTGCCAGCAGCCCACGACTAGCGGGAGGGACCGGGGAGCTGTTTTTT. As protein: CASSPRLAGGTGELFF.